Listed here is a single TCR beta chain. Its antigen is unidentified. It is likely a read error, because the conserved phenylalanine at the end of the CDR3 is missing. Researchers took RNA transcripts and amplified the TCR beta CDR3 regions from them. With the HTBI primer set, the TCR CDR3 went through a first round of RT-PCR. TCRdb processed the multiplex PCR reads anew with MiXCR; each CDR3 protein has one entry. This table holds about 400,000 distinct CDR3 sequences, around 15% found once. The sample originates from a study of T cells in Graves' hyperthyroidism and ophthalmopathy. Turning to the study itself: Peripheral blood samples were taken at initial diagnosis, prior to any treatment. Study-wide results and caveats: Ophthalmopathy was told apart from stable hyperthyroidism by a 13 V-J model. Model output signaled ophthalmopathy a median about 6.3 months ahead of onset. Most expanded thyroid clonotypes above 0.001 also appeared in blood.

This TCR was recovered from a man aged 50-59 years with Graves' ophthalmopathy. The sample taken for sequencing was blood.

The CDR3 coding sequence is TGTGCCAGCGGTAGGACTAGTCTCGACAATGAGCAGTTCTTA. Its translation: CASGRTSLDNEQFL. The chain combines TRBV6-1 with TRBJ2-1; 7 bases fit TRBD2. The V gene's germline CDR1 is MNHNS and CDR2 SASEGT. Trimming cost V 8 bases and J 5 bases; bases outside gene matches: 9. CDR3 length: 14 residues.